This record concerns one T cell receptor beta chain sequence. The trim removed 3 bases at V and 4 bases at J, leaving 6 bases unmatched. Germline CDR1 SQVTM, CDR2 ANQGSEA. The CDR3 is made up of 14 amino acids. The authors' processing: Reference gene primer amplification gave nucleated cell count estimates. TCRdb's table, derived via immunoSEQ multiplex PCR, lists solely in-frame clones and lacks some. The V and J calls and clone size were taken over from that table, and D and trimming were inferred from the DNA. The sample consists of over 200,000 clones, 83% of them appearing once. These data come from a study of blood T cell repertoires in COVID-19. Study context: The United States, Italy and Spain were the sources of the acute and convalescent COVID-19 samples.

The V gene is TRBV29-1, the J gene TRBJ2-1; 7 nucleotides match TRBD2. The sequenced sample consisted of peripheral blood. This receptor was taken from a man aged 40-49 years with active or convalescent COVID-19. The CDR3 spells CSVDGGTIYNEQFF. The CDR3, as DNA: TGCAGCGTTGACGGGGGGACTATATACAATGAGCAGTTCTTC.